These 23 T cell receptor beta chains came from one sample sequenced in a study of CD4 and CD8 cells across lung adenocarcinoma regions. TCRdb analysed the PCR reads with MiXCR anew, one entry per CDR3 protein. This table holds approximately 14,000 distinct CDR3 sequences, just under 45% found once. Sequencing input: CD4+ T cells from the center of a lung tumor. These receptors came from a male donor with lung adenocarcinoma. The CD4 and CD8 labels of this study may be unreliable.

The V and J genes are TRBV24-1 and TRBJ2-1; 7 bases fit TRBD2. CDR3 length: 15 residues. CDR1 is KGHDR and CDR2 is SFDVKD in the germline V gene. Trimming removed 3 bases from V and 5 bases from J; junction bases left unmatched: 6. CDR3 coding DNA: TGTGCCACCAGTGATGGGGACTACCAAAACAATGAGCAGTTCTTC. Translated: CATSDGDYQNNEQFF.

About this clonotype itself: Germline and junction disagree at one end, which may indicate a read error. The chain has TRBV6-1 and TRBJ2-4; the D gene is possibly TRBD2 (6 bases). The germline V gene has CDR1 MNHNS and CDR2 SASEGT. CDR3 length: 15 amino acids. The CDR3 DNA is TGTGCCAGCACCACCCTCGGGACTGGCACAGATATTCAGTATTTC. Translated: CASTTLGTGTDIQYF.

The chain combines TRBV11-3 with TRBJ1-1; D is perhaps TRBD1 (6 bases). V lost 2 bases and J lost 7, with 8 bases in between. The germline V gene has CDR1 SGHNT and CDR2 YENEEA. The CDR3 consists of 12 residues. The CDR3 protein is CASSLRGGEAFF. CDR3 bases: TGTGCCAGCAGCTTAAGAGGGGGTGAAGCTTTCTTT.

This clonotype was seen at least ten times. The chain combines TRBV6-5 with TRBJ2-1, with TRBD2 matching 14 bases. The end of the DNA fits TRBJ2-7 better, so the J call may be wrong. Per germline, CDR1 MNHEY and CDR2 SVGAGI. The CDR3 covers 15 residues. CDR3 nucleotides: TGTGCCAGCAGTTCCGGGACTAGCGGGAGTTGGGAGCAGTACTTC. This encodes CASSSGTSGSWEQYF.

The chain couples TRBV6-1 to TRBJ2-7, with 9 bases matching TRBD2. V dropped 9 bases and J dropped 3; count of bases not matched to a gene: 9. Per the germline V gene, CDR1 is MNHNS and CDR2 is SASEGT. The CDR3 contains 14 residues. Written as DNA, the CDR3 is TGTGCCAGTTTGAGTAGCGGGAGTAGCTACGAGCAGTACTTC. It yields the protein CASLSSGSSYEQYF.

The chain employs TRBV7-2 and TRBJ2-3, with D maybe TRBD2 (5 bases). The J call is in doubt because the DNA end fits TRBJ2-1 better. CDR1 is SGHTA and CDR2 is FQGNSA in the germline V gene. The CDR3 is made up of 15 amino acids. The CDR3 coding sequence is TGTGCCAGCAGCTTATTAGGGAGAGATTACAATGAGCAGTTCTTC. Translating gives CASSLLGRDYNEQFF.

This clonotype appeared once. The CDR3: CASSAGVRGQETQYF. Here the CDR3 DNA reads TGTGCCAGCAGTGCCGGAGTACGGGGCCAAGAGACCCAGTACTTC. The genes are TRBV6-1 and TRBJ2-1; possibly TRBD2 for D (5 bases). The DNA matches TRBJ2-5 better at its end, which makes the J call doubtful. The CDR3 has 15 residues. Germline CDR1 and CDR2: MNHNS and SASEGT.

In its sample, this clonotype was seen many times. This rearrangement joins TRBV7-2 to TRBJ2-1, with a tentative D call TRBD1 (5 bases). The length of the CDR3 is 13 residues. Trimming left V 4 bases short and J 7 bases short, with 11 bases between. From germline, CDR1 is SGHTA and CDR2 FQGNSA. The CDR3 sequence is CASSSIQGNEQFF. The DNA for the CDR3 is TGTGCCAGCAGCTCCATCCAGGGTAATGAGCAGTTCTTC. Using reference TRBV7-2 and TRBJ2-1 for the parts outside the CDR3, the full variable domain is GAGVSQSPSNKVTEKGKDVELRCDPISGHTALYWYRQSLGQGLEFLIYFQGNSAPDKSGLPSDRFSAERTGGSVSTLTIQRTQQEDSAVYLCASSSIQGNEQFFGPGTRLTVL.

This clonotype was counted once. The chain couples TRBV27 to TRBJ2-5; D may be TRBD1 or TRBD2 (6 bases each). This CDR3 region has 17 residues. Germline values: CDR1 MNHEY, CDR2 SMNVEV (reference sequence). Between the trimmed V and J ends, which lost 6 bases and 11 bases, there was a span of 31 bases. The CDR3 bases are TGTGCCAGCAGAAAGGGGGGACTGGCGGGTGGCCCAGATACGCAGTACTTC. Amino acid sequence: CASRKGGLAGGPDTQYF.

By share of the sample, this clonotype is medium-sized. The chain recombines TRBV10-1 with TRBJ2-1, with D maybe TRBD2 (5 bases). The J call may be mistaken, given a closer DNA end match to TRBJ2-7. The CDR3 extends over 13 amino acids. Germline loops: CDR1 WNHNN, CDR2 SYGVQD (reference sequence). DNA of the CDR3: TGCGCCAGCAGTGACCCTAGCATCAACGAGCAGTACTTC. Protein product: CASSDPSINEQYF.

This clonotype was seen more than once but under ten times. This CDR3 reads CASSQLADPKETQYF. CDR3 DNA: TGTGCCAGCAGTCAATTGGCGGATCCTAAAGAGACCCAGTACTTC. The chain is built from TRBV6-1 and TRBJ2-5; D not resolved. Trimming removed 5 bases from V and 3 bases from J, with 16 bases in between. The CDR3 is 15 residues long. Germline lookup yields CDR1 MNHNS and CDR2 SASEGT.

This clonotype has ten or more counts. This chain connects TRBV7-2 to TRBJ1-1; no clear D. The CDR3 is made up of 11 amino acids. V gave up 5 bases and J gave up 11 bases, with 12 bases separating them. Germline lookup yields CDR1 SGHTA and CDR2 FQGNSA. DNA for the CDR3: TGTGCCAGCAGCCTCGGTTATAAGGCTTTCTTT. The encoded protein is CASSLGYKAFF.

This sequence joins TRBV12-3 or TRBV12-4 and TRBJ2-1; 10 nucleotides agree with TRBD2. CDR3 length: 13 residues. The junction had 5 bases not matched to a gene; V was cut back by 8 bases and J by 7 bases. The CDR3 spells CASSLAGANEQFF. The CDR3, as DNA: TGTGCCAGCTCCCTAGCGGGAGCAAATGAGCAGTTCTTC.

The V call is TRBV20-1, the J call TRBJ2-3, with 9 bases fitting TRBD2. The CDR3 consists of 18 residues. Trimming took 3 bases from V and 5 from J; bases not matched to a gene: 18. The germline V gene has CDR1 DFQATT and CDR2 SNEGSKA (reference sequence). The CDR3 DNA sequence: TGCAGTGCTAGCTCCCCGGGGGGGCGGGAGGGCCTCATAGATACGCAGTATTTT. Translating it yields CSASSPGGREGLIDTQYF.

The chain has TRBV12-3 or TRBV12-4 and TRBJ1-3; D not certain. The CDR3 is 16 residues long. The V end was cut by 6 bases, the J end by 0 bases, with 15 bases between. CDR3 nucleotide sequence: TGTGCCAGCAGCATTGGCATAGGGAACTCTGGAAACACCATATATTTT. Its translation is CASSIGIGNSGNTIYF.

On this clonotype itself: A clone one base away is much larger, so this may be a read error. The chain employs TRBV6-5 and TRBJ2-1; D perhaps matches TRBD2 (7 bases). The CDR3 covers 17 residues. Germline CDR1 reads MNHEY; CDR2 reads SVGAGI. The V end was cut by 2 bases, the J end by 13 bases, with 27 bases between. The CDR3 sequence is CASSYPFFRGGRETQFF. The CDR3 bases are TGTGCCAGCAGTTACCCTTTCTTTAGGGGGGGACGAGAGACCCAGTTCTTC.

CDR3 bases: TGTGCCAGCAGTACGGGGCCAAGGTTAGCCCTCCACTTT. This gives the protein CASSTGPRLALHF. The chain uses TRBV27 and TRBJ1-6; tentatively, D is TRBD1 (5 bases). This CDR3 region has 13 residues. With 5 bases removed from V and 14 bases from J, the gap between germline ends came to 16 bases. Germline V CDR1 and CDR2: MNHEY, SMNVEV (reference sequence).

There are a few counts of this clonotype. The junction differs from germline at one of its ends, possibly a read error. The rearrangement uses TRBV14 and TRBJ2-1; TRBD1 is a possible D gene (6 bases). Germline V gives CDR1 SGHDN, CDR2 FVKESK. CDR3 size: 15 residues. The CDR3 region has the DNA TGTGCCAGCAGCCAAGCAGGGGCCGCTAATTCACCCCTCCACTTC. Amino acid sequence: CASSQAGAANSPLHF.

The chain employs TRBV3-1 and TRBJ2-3; the D is unclear. In germline, CDR1 is LGHDT, CDR2 YNNKEL (reference sequence). V dropped 0 bases and J dropped 3 bases, with 7 bases sitting between them. The CDR3 totals 14 residues. The CDR3 loop is CASSQEGLTDTQYF. The CDR3 DNA follows: TGTGCCAGCAGCCAAGAGGGGTTAACAGATACGCAGTATTTT.

At least ten counts were recorded for this clonotype. The CDR3: CATYRRGASYEQYF. The DNA for the CDR3 is TGTGCCACCTACCGCCGGGGCGCCTCCTACGAGCAGTACTTC. The genes are TRBV6-1 and TRBJ2-7, with D perhaps matching TRBD1 or TRBD2 (5 bases each). The CDR3 is 14 amino acids. The ends were cut back, 10 bases at V and 0 bases at J, with 16 bases in the middle. Germline V lookup: CDR1 MNHNS, CDR2 SASEGT.

Relative to its sample, this clonotype is medium-sized. The V and J genes are TRBV6-5 and TRBJ2-1; D ambiguous. CDR3 length: 15 amino acids. The V gene's germline CDR1 is MNHEY and CDR2 SVGAGI. The ends were cut back, 0 bases at V and 6 bases at J, with 12 bases in the middle. CDR3 nucleotide sequence: TGTGCCAGCAGTTACTCGGCGGCGGTGGCCAATGAGCAGTTCTTC. It is translated as CASSYSAAVANEQFF.

This chain links TRBV10-1 with TRBJ2-3, with 7 bases matching TRBD2. CDR1 WNHNN and CDR2 SYGVQD come from the germline V gene (reference sequence). The CDR3 contains 15 residues. V trimming: 5 bases; J trimming: 9 bases; junction bases outside the gene matches: 14. CDR3 nucleotides: TGCGCCAGCAGTAAGAGCGGGACGGACAAAGAGACGCAGTATTTT. Translating gives CASSKSGTDKETQYF.

V gene TRBV6-1 combines with J gene TRBJ2-5; D possibly matches TRBD1 or TRBD2 (5 bases each). CDR1 is MNHNS and CDR2 is SASEGT in the germline V gene. The CDR3 spans 14 residues. The ends were cut back, 1 base at V and 5 bases at J, with 11 bases in the middle. Here the CDR3 DNA reads TGTGCCAGCAGTGAAGGTGGGACCCTGGAGACCCAGTACTTC. Its protein product is CASSEGGTLETQYF.